The 32 T cell receptor beta chains in this list originate from one sample, sequenced in a study of post-analysis software for immune sequencing data. Notes on the study in general: The five TRBV segments detected at higher frequency in patients than in controls included TRBV5-6, TRBV5-1 and TRBV20-1.

Researchers reported that TCR beta cDNA libraries carried unique molecular identifiers. One entry per CDR3 protein, called by TCRdb with MiXCR from the PCR reads. This table has more than 450,000 distinct CDR3 sequences, about a third appearing once. Their antigen targets remain unknown. The sequenced sample consisted of blood. The receptors were gathered from a girl younger than 18 with multiple sclerosis.

CDR3 in amino acids: CSASGRVPYNSPLHF. The CDR3 region has the DNA TGCAGTGCATCGGGGAGGGTCCCATATAATTCACCCCTCCACTTT. The chain carries TRBV20-1 and TRBJ1-6; D not certain. V was trimmed by 6 bases and J by 4 bases, leaving 16 bases between them. The germline V gene has CDR1 DFQATT and CDR2 SNEGSKA (reference sequence). CDR3 length: 15 amino acids.

The gene calls are TRBV24-1 and TRBJ2-4; 11 nucleotides line up with TRBD2. J gave up 8 bases and V 2 bases, and 7 bases lay outside the gene matches. Per germline, CDR1 KGHDR and CDR2 SFDVKD. The CDR3 runs 16 residues. The CDR3 sequence: CATSDSWTSGQYIQYF. The CDR3 nucleotides read TGTGCCACCAGTGATTCATGGACTAGCGGGCAGTACATTCAGTACTTC.

This clonotype has more than one count but fewer than ten. Sequence at one end of the junction differs from germline and may be a read error. J is TRBJ2-5 and V is TRBV7-7; unclear D gene. Germline V gene lookup returns CDR1 SSHAT and CDR2 FNYEAQ (reference sequence). The CDR3 covers 13 residues. CDR3 DNA sequence: TGTGCTAGCAGCTTAACTAACTGGGAGACCCAGTACTTC. It is translated as CASSLTNWETQYF.

In its sample, this clonotype was seen many times. This chain uses TRBV6-6 with TRBJ2-3; TRBD2 agrees at 7 bases. V dropped 7 bases and J dropped 5; count of bases not matched to a gene: 9. The CDR3 loop spans 14 amino acids. The germline CDR1 and CDR2 sequences are MNHNY and SVGAGI (reference sequence). The CDR3 spells CASNKRGEGDTQYF. CDR3 sequence (DNA): TGTGCCAGCAATAAACGGGGGGAGGGAGATACGCAGTATTTT.

The chain recombines TRBV12-3 or TRBV12-4 with TRBJ1-5; D is undetermined. The CDR3 is made up of 18 amino acids. Trimming pared 4 bases from V and 0 bases from J, leaving 19 bases between. The CDR3: CASSSVGIIGGSNQPQHF. The CDR3 DNA sequence: TGTGCCAGCAGTTCCGTGGGAATCATAGGAGGTAGCAATCAGCCCCAGCATTTT.

The chain links TRBV7-2 to TRBJ2-4, with D possibly matching TRBD1 (6 bases). Germline CDR1 SGHTA, CDR2 FQGNSA. V lost 8 bases to trimming and J lost 0 bases, with 11 bases between them. The length of the CDR3 is 14 residues. For the CDR3, the DNA is TGTGCCAGCGGACAGACACTAGCCAAAAACATTCAGTACTTC. Its translation: CASGQTLAKNIQYF.

V gene TRBV7-2 combines with J gene TRBJ1-1, with D tentatively TRBD1 (6 bases). V gave up 4 bases and J gave up 1 base, with 13 bases separating them. CDR3 length: 15 residues. The germline CDR1 and CDR2 sequences are SGHTA and FQGNSA. CDR3 bases: TGTGCCAGCAGCTACAAAGGGGGAGGGAACACTGAAGCTTTCTTT. Its translation is CASSYKGGGNTEAFF. The whole variable domain, filled in from reference TRBV7-2 and TRBJ1-1, reads GAGVSQSPSNKVTEKGKDVELRCDPISGHTALYWYRQSLGQGLEFLIYFQGNSAPDKSGLPSDRFSAERTGGSVSTLTIQRTQQEDSAVYLCASSYKGGGNTEAFFGQGTRLTVV.

This clonotype has just a few counts. The chain has TRBV20-1 and TRBJ2-7; 9 bases agree with TRBD2. V dropped 2 bases and J dropped 5; count of bases not matched to a gene: 13. This CDR3 is 16 amino acids long. Germline V lookup: CDR1 DFQATT, CDR2 SNEGSKA (reference sequence). As DNA, the CDR3 is TGCAGTGCTAGACCAGACGCCTCCCTAGCGGGGCACGAGCAGTACTTC. Amino acids: CSARPDASLAGHEQYF.

This chain connects TRBV5-1 to TRBJ2-5; 8 positions agree with TRBD2. From germline, CDR1 is SGHRS and CDR2 YFSETQ. CDR3 length: 14 amino acids. With 4 bases clipped from V and 5 bases from J, the junction kept 7 bases outside the gene matches. DNA for the CDR3: TGCGCCAGCAGCCCAGCGGCTAGCGGGGAGACCCAGTACTTC. Translated: CASSPAASGETQYF.

This clonotype showed up many times. The genes are TRBV5-1 and TRBJ2-5; perhaps TRBD1 as D (6 bases). The V and J ends lost 1 base and 0 bases respectively, with 10 bases between them. The CDR3 loop spans 15 amino acids. Germline assignment: CDR1 SGHRS and CDR2 YFSETQ. The CDR3 sequence is CASSLWGQYQETQYF. For the CDR3, the DNA is TGCGCCAGCAGCTTGTGGGGGCAGTACCAAGAGACCCAGTACTTC.

V and J are TRBV7-8 and TRBJ2-5; D is ambiguous. The CDR3 contains 12 residues. V was cut by 5 bases and J by 5 bases, with 9 bases left in between. Germline lookup yields CDR1 SGHVS and CDR2 FQNEAQ. The CDR3 DNA reads TGTGCCAGCAGCCAGGTGGCGGAGACCCAGTACTTC. It is translated as CASSQVAETQYF.

V is TRBV4-1 and J is TRBJ1-1; 10 nucleotides match TRBD1. After removal of 5 bases from V and 4 bases from J, the junction contained 7 bases not matched to a gene. This CDR3 spans 15 amino acids. From germline, CDR1 is MGHRA and CDR2 YSYEKL. CDR3 sequence: CASSDFRDRGTEAFF. The CDR3 DNA reads as TGCGCCAGCAGCGATTTCCGGGACAGGGGCACTGAAGCTTTCTTT.

This clonotype was seen a single time. A much larger clone is a single base away; this may be a read error. The chain couples TRBV4-2 to TRBJ2-1, with D perhaps matching TRBD1 (6 bases). This CDR3 contains 11 residues. Germline V CDR1 and CDR2: LGHNA, YNFKEQ. The CDR3 region is CANSQGGEQFF. The CDR3 DNA sequence: TGTGCCAACAGCCAAGGGGGTGAGCAGTTCTTC.

The V call is TRBV20-1, the J call TRBJ1-2; 10 bases are shared with TRBD1. This CDR3 contains 14 residues. With V trimmed by 4 bases and J by 1 base, 3 bases remained unmatched. Germline CDR1 is DFQATT and CDR2 is SNEGSKA (reference sequence). CDR3 coding DNA: TGCAGTGCTATAAGGGACAGGGGTAACTATGGCTACACCTTC. It yields the protein CSAIRDRGNYGYTF.

The chain has TRBV7-6 and TRBJ2-2, with 9 bases lining up with TRBD2. The CDR3 totals 18 residues. In germline, CDR1 is SGHVS, CDR2 FNYEAQ. Germline trimming cut 2 bases from V and 0 bases from J; bases unmatched to any gene: 7. CDR3 amino acids: CASSLQPVAGANTGELFF. DNA for the CDR3: TGTGCCAGCAGCTTACAACCGGTAGCGGGGGCGAACACCGGGGAGCTGTTTTTT.

The J gene is TRBJ2-1, the V gene TRBV24-1; 15 bases line up with TRBD2. From germline, CDR1 is KGHDR and CDR2 SFDVKD. Trimming took 3 bases from V and 11 from J; bases not matched to a gene: 7. The length of the CDR3 is 16 residues. CDR3 in DNA: TGTGCCACCAGTGATCCAGGGACTAGCGGGGGGCCCCAGCAGTTCTTC. Its translation is CATSDPGTSGGPQQFF.

The J gene is TRBJ2-5, the V gene TRBV18, with D unresolved. The germline gives CDR1 KGHSH, CDR2 LQKENI. CDR3 length: 16 residues. V lost 6 bases, J lost 5 bases, and 22 bases lay in between. The CDR3 protein is CASSPVLAGIGETQYF. CDR3 nucleotide sequence: TGTGCCAGCTCCCCGGTACTGGCAGGAATCGGGGAGACCCAGTACTTC.

This clonotype was seen only a few times. The V and J genes are TRBV4-1 and TRBJ1-1; 8 nucleotides match TRBD1. This CDR3 region has 16 residues. Germline values: CDR1 MGHRA, CDR2 YSYEKL. Trimming removed 3 bases from V and 0 bases from J; junction bases left unmatched: 6. CDR3 residues: CASSQEGQGMNTEAFF. CDR3 DNA sequence: TGCGCCAGCAGCCAGGAAGGACAGGGCATGAACACTGAAGCTTTCTTT.

The chain links TRBV15 to TRBJ2-2, with D possibly matching TRBD1 (6 bases). Trimming pared 7 bases from V and 5 bases from J, leaving 14 bases between. Germline V gene lookup returns CDR1 LNHNV and CDR2 YYDKDF (reference sequence). The CDR3 has 14 amino acids. CDR3 DNA sequence: TGTGCCACCAAAATCGCAGGGACAACCGGGGAGCTGTTTTTT. Its protein is CATKIAGTTGELFF.

The rearrangement uses TRBV7-2 and TRBJ2-1; 9 nucleotides line up with TRBD1. The germline V gene has CDR1 SGHTA and CDR2 FQGNSA. The CDR3 consists of 12 residues. Trimming took 3 bases from V and 12 from J; bases not matched to a gene: 3. CDR3 amino acids: CASSFAGQGQFF. The CDR3 nucleotides read TGTGCCAGCAGCTTCGCGGGACAGGGGCAGTTCTTC.

This clonotype has a single count. J is TRBJ2-1 and V is TRBV20-1; D is perhaps TRBD1 (5 bases). The CDR3 totals 10 residues. Germline V gives CDR1 DFQATT, CDR2 SNEGSKA (reference sequence). V was trimmed by 6 bases and J by 9 bases, leaving 9 bases between them. This CDR3 is CSAGVGEQFF. The CDR3, as DNA: TGCAGTGCAGGGGTAGGTGAGCAGTTCTTC.

The chain is built from TRBV19 and TRBJ2-6; the D gene is possibly TRBD1 (5 bases). Trimming removed 3 bases at V and 0 bases at J, with 12 bases between. This CDR3 contains 17 residues. CDR1 LNHDA and CDR2 SQIVND come from the germline V gene (reference sequence). CDR3 sequence: CASSIDSHPSGANVLTF. The CDR3 coding sequence is TGTGCCAGTAGTATCGACAGCCACCCCTCTGGGGCCAACGTCCTGACTTTC.

This clonotype has just a few counts. The chain joins TRBV5-1 to TRBJ2-4; no clear D. Germline lookup yields CDR1 SGHRS and CDR2 YFSETQ. V lost 0 bases to trimming and J lost 9 bases, with 10 bases between them. The CDR3 is 13 amino acids. The CDR3, as DNA: TGCGCCAGCAGCTTGGGATCCACGGGCATTCAGTACTTC. It is translated as CASSLGSTGIQYF.

The chain carries TRBV28 and TRBJ2-1; no definite D call. V lost 4 bases and J 4 bases, leaving 17 bases between the germline ends. Germline V gene sequence: CDR1 MDHEN, CDR2 SYDVKM. This CDR3 is built from 16 residues. The CDR3 DNA sequence: TGTGCCAGCAGTTCCCTCGACAATCGGGTTTACAATGAGCAGTTCTTC. It encodes CASSSLDNRVYNEQFF. The full variable domain, in which reference TRBV28 and TRBJ2-1 provide the parts outside the CDR3, is DVKVTQSSRYLVKRTGEKVFLECVQDMDHENMFWYRQDPGLGLRLIYFSYDVKMKEKGDIPEGYSVSREKKERFSLILESASTNQTSMYLCASSSLDNRVYNEQFFGPGTRLTVL.

This clonotype was recorded a few times. As DNA, the CDR3 is TGTGCCAGCAGTGTCGGAGAGGGGGCCGGGCCTCTCTATGGCTACACCTTC. Residues: CASSVGEGAGPLYGYTF. The rearrangement uses TRBV2 and TRBJ1-2, with 7 bases fitting TRBD1. Germline-derived CDR1 and CDR2 are SNHLY and FYNNEI. CDR3 size: 17 residues. After removal of 4 bases from V and 4 bases from J, the junction contained 15 bases not matched to a gene.

As to this clonotype: The junction departs from the called germline gene at one end, perhaps through a read error. The V gene is TRBV11-2, the J gene TRBJ1-1, with D unclear. CDR1 is SGHAT and CDR2 is FQNNGV in the germline V gene. The CDR3 sequence is 13 residues long. The CDR3 DNA is TGTGTCAGCAGCTTAACCCCGGACACTGAAGCTTTCTTT. It codes for CVSSLTPDTEAFF.

The gene calls are TRBV9 and TRBJ1-2, with TRBD1 as a possible D gene (6 bases). This CDR3 spans 15 amino acids. CDR1 is SGDLS and CDR2 is YYNGEE in the germline V gene. Trimming stripped 6 bases from V and 4 bases from J, with 19 bases between. CDR3 region: CASTLEEGGTYGYTF. CDR3 DNA sequence: TGTGCCAGCACCCTAGAGGAGGGGGGGACCTATGGCTACACCTTC.

This chain uses TRBV5-6 with TRBJ2-3; 11 nucleotides line up with TRBD2. This CDR3 has 15 residues. The germline gives CDR1 SGHDT, CDR2 YYEEEE. The V gene end was trimmed by 10 bases and the J gene end by 1 base; junction bases not matched to a gene: 8. The DNA of the CDR3 is TGTGCCGGCTTCCTACTAGCGGGGGGCACAGATACGCAGTATTTT. Its protein product is CAGFLLAGGTDTQYF.

This clonotype was seen a handful of times. The rearrangement links TRBV15 to TRBJ2-7, with 9 bases identical to TRBD1. The J call could be wrong; TRBJ2-5 is a better fit for the DNA end. The CDR3 has 14 amino acids. CDR1 is LNHNV, CDR2 YYDKDF, per germline (reference sequence). CDR3 in amino acids: CATSRRDREETQYF. CDR3 DNA: TGTGCCACCAGCAGGCGGGACAGGGAAGAGACCCAGTACTTC.

The genes are TRBV7-9 and TRBJ2-3; no clear D. The CDR3 runs to 14 residues. Germline values: CDR1 SEHNR, CDR2 FQNEAQ (reference sequence). Trimming shortened V by 6 bases and J by 6 bases, and 16 bases separated the two germline ends. CDR3 loop: CASSTIGLEDTQYF. CDR3 in DNA: TGTGCCAGCAGTACTATTGGGTTGGAGGATACGCAGTATTTT.

This clonotype has ten or more counts. The chain employs TRBV29-1 and TRBJ2-5; the D is unclear. Germline CDR1 and CDR2: SQVTM and ANQGSEA. The CDR3 sequence is 11 residues long. V lost 1 base, J lost 4 bases, and 4 bases lay in between. DNA for the CDR3: TGCAGCGTTGAAGTGGCAGAGACCCAGTACTTC. It yields the protein CSVEVAETQYF.

The chain combines TRBV5-1 with TRBJ2-5, with TRBD1 as a possible D gene (6 bases). This CDR3 region has 13 residues. Trimming removed 4 bases from V and 2 bases from J, with 9 bases in between. Germline-derived CDR1 and CDR2 are SGHRS and YFSETQ. The CDR3 loop reads CASSGDNQETQYF. Here the CDR3 DNA reads TGCGCCAGCAGCGGGGACAATCAAGAGACCCAGTACTTC. Using reference TRBV5-1 and TRBJ2-5 for the parts outside the CDR3, the full variable domain is KAGVTQTPRYLIKTRGQQVTLSCSPISGHRSVSWYQQTPGQGLQFLFEYFSETQRNKGNFPGRFSGRQFSNSRSEMNVSTLELGDSALYLCASSGDNQETQYFGPGTRLLVL.